The clone carrying this T cell receptor beta chain was counted many times. These data come from a study of T cells in Graves' hyperthyroidism and ophthalmopathy. About the study: Peripheral blood samples were taken at initial diagnosis, prior to any treatment.

Hyperthyroidism, newly diagnosed and lasting under 2 months, affected patients aged 18 to 65. Diagnoses used clinical symptoms, serum thyroxine and TRAb, thyroid ultrasound and orbital computed tomography. TCR beta CDR3 regions were amplified from RNA. An initial round of RT-PCR targeting the TCR CDR3 relied on the HTBI primer set. TCRdb reprocessed the multiplex PCR reads with MiXCR, giving one entry per CDR3 protein. The sample carries approximately 400,000 distinct CDR3 sequences, approximately 14% recorded once. Per the germline V gene, CDR1 is SGHVS and CDR2 is FQNEAQ. The V gene lost 2 bases and the J gene lost 9 bases, with 8 bases spanning the gap. The CDR3 has 12 residues.

This TCR was sampled from a woman between 18 and 30 years old with Graves' hyperthyroidism. The J gene is TRBJ2-1, the V gene TRBV7-8; D not resolved. The specimen was blood. CDR3 DNA sequence: TGTGCCAGCAGCTTATTTATCGGTGAGCAGTTCTTC. Residues: CASSLFIGEQFF.